Below, 10 T cell receptor beta chains from the same sample are listed, as sequenced in a study of PD-1 blockade in classical Hodgkin lymphoma. Autologous stem cell transplantation was followed by relapse in every patient, and brentuximab vedotin exposure varied. The table came from immunoSEQ multiplex PCR; TCRdb's copy has only in-frame clones and leaves some out. The sample carries around 42,000 clones, 70% to 80% recorded once. Sequenced material: peripheral blood mononuclear cells (PBMCs), taken at baseline. The source of these receptors is a human donor with classical Hodgkin lymphoma.

This clone was seen a few times. The V gene is TRBV7-9, the J gene TRBJ2-1; 8 bases match TRBD2. The V gene end was trimmed by 4 bases and the J gene end by 12 bases; junction bases not matched to a gene: 8. Per the germline V gene, CDR1 is SEHNR and CDR2 is FQNEAQ (reference sequence). The CDR3 has 13 amino acids. Written as DNA, the CDR3 is TGTGCCAGCAGCTCCCCTCAAACTAGCGGGCAGTTCTTC. It specifies CASSSPQTSGQFF.

This clone showed up just once. The CDR3: CASSHWESGTDTQYF. The CDR3 DNA sequence: TGTGCCAGCAGCCATTGGGAGAGCGGCACAGATACGCAGTATTTT. V and J are TRBV5-6 and TRBJ2-3, with D maybe TRBD2 (5 bases). V was pared by 4 bases and J by 1 base, with 13 bases between. The CDR3 sequence is 15 residues long. The V gene's germline CDR1 is SGHDT and CDR2 YYEEEE.

V and J are TRBV7-9 and TRBJ1-1, with D unresolved. The V gene lost 3 bases and the J gene lost 13 bases, with 15 bases spanning the gap. The CDR3 has 12 residues. The germline V gene has CDR1 SEHNR and CDR2 FQNEAQ (reference sequence). The CDR3 sequence is CASSLGSLENFF. DNA for the CDR3: TGTGCCAGCAGCTTGGGGTCCTTAGAGAATTTCTTT. Combining the CDR3 with reference TRBV7-9 and TRBJ1-1 gives the whole variable domain DTGVSQNPRHKITKRGQNVTFRCDPISEHNRLYWYRQTLGQGPEFLTYFQNEAQLEKSRLLSDRFSAERPKGSFSTLEIQRTEQGDSAMYLCASSLGSLENFFGQGTRLTVV.

This clone was counted a few times. The V call is TRBV7-3, the J call TRBJ2-5; D is unclear. The CDR3 length is 14 residues. Per germline, CDR1 SGHTA and CDR2 FQGTGA. V was clipped by 5 bases and J by 2 bases, with 12 bases between them. The CDR3 DNA follows: TGTGCCAGCAGCCTCTCCGCCGCACAAGAGACCCAGTACTTC. Protein: CASSLSAAQETQYF. Filled out from reference TRBV7-3 and TRBJ2-5, the complete variable domain reads GAGVSQTPSNKVTEKGKYVELRCDPISGHTALYWYRQSLGQGPEFLIYFQGTGAADDSGLPNDRFFAVRPEGSVSTLKIQRTERGDSAVYLCASSLSAAQETQYFGPGTRLLVL.

The CDR3 region has the DNA TGCGCCAGCAGCCCTATTGCGGCAGAATCCTCCTACGAGCAGTACTTC. This codes for CASSPIAAESSYEQYF. The chain uses TRBV4-3 and TRBJ2-7, with D uncertain. This CDR3 spans 16 amino acids. V lost 4 bases and J 0 bases, leaving 16 bases between the germline ends. Germline CDR1 LGHNA, CDR2 YSLEER.

This clone is a singleton in its sample. V gene TRBV6-1 combines with J gene TRBJ2-5; possible D gene TRBD2, 5 bases. The germline V gene encodes CDR1 MNHNS and CDR2 SASEGT. The ends were cut back, 1 base at V and 1 base at J, with 10 bases in the middle. The CDR3 is made up of 15 amino acids. CDR3 region: CASSEGTLPQETQYF. The CDR3 DNA reads TGTGCCAGCAGTGAAGGGACTCTCCCCCAAGAGACCCAGTACTTC.

This rearrangement joins TRBV18 to TRBJ2-1, with 9 bases matching TRBD2. CDR3 length: 21 amino acids. Germline V CDR1 and CDR2: KGHSH, LQKENI. The ends lost 2 bases at V and 0 bases at J; junction bases unmatched: 17. The CDR3 sequence: CASSPMDTLGLSGSSYNEQFF. CDR3 bases: TGTGCCAGCTCACCAATGGATACTTTGGGGCTTAGCGGGAGCTCCTACAATGAGCAGTTCTTC.

In its sample, this clone was seen a few times. This chain connects TRBV18 to TRBJ2-5; perhaps D is TRBD1 or TRBD2 (5 bases each). The germline CDR1 and CDR2 sequences are KGHSH and LQKENI. The CDR3 is made up of 14 amino acids. The V end was cut by 4 bases, the J end by 5 bases, with 14 bases between. Here the CDR3 DNA reads TGTGCCAGCTCACGGGACCTAAGCACGGAGACCCAGTACTTC. It codes for CASSRDLSTETQYF.

The chain couples TRBV10-3 to TRBJ2-3; the D gene is possibly TRBD2 (6 bases). The CDR3 loop spans 14 amino acids. V lost 9 bases to trimming and J lost 4 bases, with 17 bases between them. Per germline, CDR1 ENHRY and CDR2 SYGVKD. The CDR3 DNA sequence: TGTGCCATTCTCCGGCAGAGCGGGTCAGATACGCAGTATTTT. This translates into CAILRQSGSDTQYF.

The CDR3 sequence: CASSIDSNGGSTDTQYF. In nucleotides, the CDR3 is TGTGCCAGTAGTATAGACTCTAATGGAGGGAGCACAGATACGCAGTATTTT. This chain links TRBV19 with TRBJ2-3; D perhaps matches TRBD2 (6 bases). The CDR3 consists of 17 residues. Germline lookup yields CDR1 LNHDA and CDR2 SQIVND (reference sequence). Trimming removed 0 bases at V and 0 bases at J, with 13 bases between.